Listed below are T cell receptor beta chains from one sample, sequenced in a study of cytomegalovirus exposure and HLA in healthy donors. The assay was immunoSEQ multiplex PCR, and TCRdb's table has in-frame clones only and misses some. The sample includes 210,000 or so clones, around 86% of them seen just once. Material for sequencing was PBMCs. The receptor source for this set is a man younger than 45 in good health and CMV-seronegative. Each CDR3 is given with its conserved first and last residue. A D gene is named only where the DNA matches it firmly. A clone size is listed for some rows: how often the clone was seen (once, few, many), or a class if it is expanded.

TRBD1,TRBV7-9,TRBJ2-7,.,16,TGTGCCAGCAGTAGACAGGGGGCTCAATATGCCTACGAGCAGTACTTC,CASSRQGAQYAYEQYF
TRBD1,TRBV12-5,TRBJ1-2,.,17,TGTGCTAGTGGTCCGGACAGGCTTCATAGAATTAACTATGGCTACACCTTC,CASGPDRLHRINYGYTF
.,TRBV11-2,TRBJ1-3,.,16,TGTGCCAGCAGCTTAATCAGGAGGTCTTTGGGAAACACCATATATTTT,CASSLIRRSLGNTIYF
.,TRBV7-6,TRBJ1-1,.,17,TGTGCCAGCAGCTTAGGAGGTGTCGGCAGTACGAGGACTGAAGCTTTCTTT,CASSLGGVGSTRTEAFF
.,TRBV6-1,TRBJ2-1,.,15,TGTGCCAGCAGTGAATCGCGGGTTCTGTACAATGAGCAGTTCTTC,CASSESRVLYNEQFF
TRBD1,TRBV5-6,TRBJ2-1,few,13,TGTGCCAGCAGCCCCGGAGACAGGGGTCGGCAGTTCTTC,CASSPGDRGRQFF
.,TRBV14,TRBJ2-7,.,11,TGTGCCAGCAGCCATACCTACGAGCAGTACTTC,CASSHTYEQYF
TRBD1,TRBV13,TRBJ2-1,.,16,TGTGCCAGCAGCCCAAAAGGCACAGGGGTAGGTGGTGAGCAGTTCTTC,CASSPKGTGVGGEQFF
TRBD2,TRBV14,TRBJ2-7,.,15,TGTGCCAGCAGCCAACTTGCGGCGGGGGTCTACGAGCAGTACTTC,CASSQLAAGVYEQYF
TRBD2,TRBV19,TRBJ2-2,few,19,TGTGCCAGTAGCACAAACACGGGACTAGCGGGAGCCCTGCCCGGGGAGCTGTTTTTT,CASSTNTGLAGALPGELFF
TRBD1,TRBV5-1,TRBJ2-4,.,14,TGCGCCAGCAGGATCGGAATGGACTGGGACAGTCAGTACTTC,CASRIGMDWDSQYF
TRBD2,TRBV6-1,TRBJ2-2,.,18,TGTGCCAGCAGTGAGGGACAGTGGGGACTAGCGGGAACCGGGGAGCTGTTTTTT,CASSEGQWGLAGTGELFF
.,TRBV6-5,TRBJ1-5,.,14,TGTGCCAGCAGTTCCAGGAGTGCGGGTCAGCCCCAGCATTTT,CASSSRSAGQPQHF
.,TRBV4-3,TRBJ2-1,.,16,TGCGCCAGCAGCCGAGGAGGAGGGTTGGACCACAATGAGCAGTTCTTC,CASSRGGGLDHNEQFF
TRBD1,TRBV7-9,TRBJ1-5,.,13,TGTGCCAGCGCAGGACAGGAGAATCAGCCCCAGCATTTT,CASAGQENQPQHF
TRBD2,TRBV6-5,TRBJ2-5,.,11,TGTGCCAGCGCGCTAGCGGGGATACAGTACTTC,CASALAGIQYF
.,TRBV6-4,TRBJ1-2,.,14,TGTGCCAGCTCCCCGACAGGATCTAACTATGGCTACACCTTC,CASSPTGSNYGYTF
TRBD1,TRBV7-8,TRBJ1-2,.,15,TGTGCCAGCAGCTCCATTGACAGGGCAAACTATGGCTACACCTTC,CASSSIDRANYGYTF
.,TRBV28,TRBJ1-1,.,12,TGTGCCAGCACCGACAGGAACACTGAAGCTTTCTTT,CASTDRNTEAFF
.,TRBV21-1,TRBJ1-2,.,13,TGTGCCAGCAGCAAACAGGGCTACTATGGCTACACCTTC,CASSKQGYYGYTF
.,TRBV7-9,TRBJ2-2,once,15,TGTGCCAGCAGCTTCACTAAGACTGAAGTGGGGGAGCTGTTTTTT,CASSFTKTEVGELFF
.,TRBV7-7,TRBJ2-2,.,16,TGTGCTAGCAGCCCGAGAAAAGTCAGGGTCACCGGGGAGCTGTTTTTT,CASSPRKVRVTGELFF
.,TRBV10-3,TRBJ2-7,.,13,TGTGCCATCAGTGAGTCGGGACTCTACGAGCAGTACTTC,CAISESGLYEQYF
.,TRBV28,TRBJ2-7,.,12,TGTGCCAGCAGTTTGGAGGGGTACGAGCAGTACTTC,CASSLEGYEQYF
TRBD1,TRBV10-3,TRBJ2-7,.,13,TGTGCCAGCACTAAGGGACAGGCTAACGAGCAGTACTTC,CASTKGQANEQYF
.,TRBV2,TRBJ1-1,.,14,TGTGCCAGCAGTGAAGGACAGCTGAACACTGAAGCTTTCTTT,CASSEGQLNTEAFF
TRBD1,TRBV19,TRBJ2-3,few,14,TGTGCCAGTAGTATTCTAGCAGGGGGAGATACGCAGTATTTT,CASSILAGGDTQYF
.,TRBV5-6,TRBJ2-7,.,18,TGTGCCAGCAGCTTGAGTAGCCCTGGTGGTAGCGGTAACTACGAGCAGTACTTC,CASSLSSPGGSGNYEQYF
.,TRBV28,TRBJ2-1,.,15,TGTGCCAGCAGTTTACCCATGCGGTCCTACAATGAGCAGTTCTTC,CASSLPMRSYNEQFF
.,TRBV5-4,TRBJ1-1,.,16,TGTGCCAGCAGCTTAACTGACACCTACCCGAACACTGAAGCTTTCTTT,CASSLTDTYPNTEAFF
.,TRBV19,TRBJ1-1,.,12,TGTGCCAGTAGTATTGGCGGTTCTGAAGCTTTCTTT,CASSIGGSEAFF
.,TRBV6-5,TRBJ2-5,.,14,TGTGCCAGCACCCAATGGAACAGTCAAGAGACCCAGTACTTC,CASTQWNSQETQYF
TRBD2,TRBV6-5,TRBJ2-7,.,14,TGTGCCAGCAGTTGGCAGGGAGGGTTGTACGAGCAGTACTTC,CASSWQGGLYEQYF
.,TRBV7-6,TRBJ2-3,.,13,TGTGCCAGCAGCGGGAGTGGGTCAGATACGCAGTATTTT,CASSGSGSDTQYF
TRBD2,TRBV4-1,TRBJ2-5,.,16,TGCGCCAGCAGCCAGTTGGCCCTAGCGGGGGGAGAGACCCAGTACTTC,CASSQLALAGGETQYF
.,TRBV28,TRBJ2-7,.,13,TGTGCCAGCAGCCAGCGGAGCTCCTACGAGCAGTACTTC,CASSQRSSYEQYF
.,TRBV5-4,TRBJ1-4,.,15,TGTGCCAGCAGCTTGCGTTCGGGGGTTAATGAAAAACTGTTTTTT,CASSLRSGVNEKLFF
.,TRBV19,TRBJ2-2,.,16,TGTGCCAGTAGTATTTTGGGGGACTGGGGAACCGGGGAGCTGTTTTTT,CASSILGDWGTGELFF
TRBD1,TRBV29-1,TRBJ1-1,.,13,TGCAGCGTGGTACAGGGGCCGAACACTGAAGCTTTCTTT,CSVVQGPNTEAFF